This TCR beta chain was observed in a study of T cells in women clearing cervical HPV infection. Using immunoSEQ multiplex PCR, the repertoire was profiled, and TCRdb retains in-frame clones only, with some absent. The sample holds fewer than 30,000 clones. The V and J ends lost 5 bases and 6 bases, in that order; junction bases with no gene match: 7. There are 15 residues in the CDR3. Germline V gives CDR1 SNHLY, CDR2 FYNNEI. As regards this clone: Read sequence stops 3 residues before the CDR3 end, and the germline J gene provides the missing end.

The V gene is TRBV2, the J gene TRBJ1-6, with TRBD1 identical over 7 bases. The material sequenced was blood buffy coat. The TCR sequence derives from a woman aged 18-69 years with a cervical HPV16 infection that either progressed to CIN3+ or cleared (not recorded which). The CDR3 DNA, read in part, is TGTGCCAGCAGTTTAAACAGGGGTTTTAATTCACCC. Translated: CASSLNRGFNSP. The CDR3 in full is CASSLNRGFNSPLHF. The whole variable domain, filled in from reference TRBV2 and TRBJ1-6, reads EPEVTQTPSHQVTQMGQEVILRCVPISNHLYFYWYRQILGQKVEFLVSFYNNEISEKSEIFDDQFSVERPDGSNFTLKIRSTKLEDSAMYFCASSLNRGFNSPLHFGNGTRLTVT.